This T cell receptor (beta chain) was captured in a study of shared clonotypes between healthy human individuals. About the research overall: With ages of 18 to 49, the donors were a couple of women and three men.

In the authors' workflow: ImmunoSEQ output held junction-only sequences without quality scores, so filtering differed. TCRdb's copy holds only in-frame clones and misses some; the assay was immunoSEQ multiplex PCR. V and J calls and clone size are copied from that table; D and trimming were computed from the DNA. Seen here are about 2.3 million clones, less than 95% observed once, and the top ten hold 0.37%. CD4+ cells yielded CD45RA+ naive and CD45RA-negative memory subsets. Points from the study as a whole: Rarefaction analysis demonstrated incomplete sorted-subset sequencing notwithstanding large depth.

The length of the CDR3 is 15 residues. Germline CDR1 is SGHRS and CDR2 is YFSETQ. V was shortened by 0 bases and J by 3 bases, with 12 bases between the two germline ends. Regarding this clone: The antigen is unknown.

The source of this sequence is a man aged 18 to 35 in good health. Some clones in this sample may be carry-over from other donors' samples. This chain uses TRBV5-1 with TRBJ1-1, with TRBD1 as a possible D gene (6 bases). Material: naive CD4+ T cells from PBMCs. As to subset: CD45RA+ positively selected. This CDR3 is CASSLDRALDTEAFF. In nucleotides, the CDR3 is TGCGCCAGCAGCTTGGACAGGGCCTTAGACACTGAAGCTTTCTTT.